This is a list of T cell receptor beta chains from one sample in a study of cytomegalovirus exposure and HLA in healthy donors. Here immunoSEQ multiplex PCR was the method, and the copy in TCRdb shows in-frame clones only, minus some. The data show fewer than 120,000 clones, around 85% seen once. Source material: PBMCs. The receptors were sampled from a man between 25 and 39 years old in good health and CMV-seropositive. CDR3s include the opening cysteine and the closing phenylalanine or tryptophan. Fields, in order: V gene, D gene, clone size, J gene, CDR3 length, CDR3 protein, CDR3 DNA. D genes are given only for firm matches. Clone size appears in some rows only: once, few, many, or a class for an expanded clone.

>TRBV6-1|TRBD1|NA|TRBJ1-1|13
CASREGTAREAFF
TGTGCCAGCCGGGAAGGGACAGCGAGGGAAGCTTTCTTT
>TRBV2|NA|NA|TRBJ2-1|12
CASNRVYNEQFF
TGTGCCAGCAACAGGGTTTACAATGAGCAGTTCTTC
>TRBV19|NA|NA|TRBJ1-5|17
CASSIVVYKRLRQPQHF
TGTGCCAGTAGTATAGTAGTATACAAGCGCTTACGTCAGCCCCAGCATTTT
>TRBV23-1|NA|few|TRBJ2-1|13
CASSQIGGDEQFF
TGCGCCAGCAGTCAGATCGGAGGAGATGAGCAGTTCTTC
>TRBV28|TRBD1|NA|TRBJ2-5|17
CASDLQGAPRNQETQYF
TGTGCCAGCGATCTACAGGGGGCCCCCCGAAACCAAGAGACCCAGTACTTC
>TRBV25-1|NA|NA|TRBJ1-3|17
CASSEARLITSGNTIYF
TGTGCCAGCAGTGAGGCCAGACTGATCACCTCTGGAAACACCATATATTTT
>TRBV15|NA|NA|TRBJ1-1|15
CATSRIWGENTEAFF
TGTGCCACCAGCAGGATCTGGGGAGAGAACACTGAAGCTTTCTTT
>TRBV5-1|TRBD1|few|TRBJ1-1|15
CASSYTGTGGTEAFF
TGCGCCAGCAGCTACACCGGGACAGGGGGCACTGAAGCTTTCTTT
>TRBV7-3|NA|NA|TRBJ2-3|13
CASSLLLGDTQYF
TGTGCCAGCAGCCTACTACTAGGAGATACGCAGTATTTT
>TRBV5-8|NA|few|TRBJ1-4|12
CASRGRQAELFF
TGTGCCAGCAGGGGAAGACAGGCGGAACTGTTTTTT
>TRBV7-9|NA|NA|TRBJ2-5|12
CASSLVVETQYF
TGTGCCAGCAGCTTAGTAGTCGAGACCCAGTACTTC
>TRBV19|NA|few|TRBJ1-1|13
CASIDRPDTEAFF
TGTGCCAGTATCGACAGGCCCGACACTGAAGCTTTCTTT
>TRBV19|TRBD2|NA|TRBJ2-7|15
CASSIGTSGVYEQYF
TGTGCCAGTAGTATAGGAACTAGCGGGGTCTACGAGCAGTACTTC
>TRBV6-5|TRBD2|NA|TRBJ2-3|15
CASSPVAGVPDTQYF
TGTGCCAGCAGTCCAGTAGCGGGGGTACCAGATACGCAGTATTTT
>TRBV4-1|NA|NA|TRBJ2-7|15
CASSQDRREAYKQYF
TGCGCCAGCAGCCAAGATCGTAGGGAGGCCTACAAGCAGTACTTC
>TRBV6-5|NA|few|TRBJ1-2|13
CASSEQDQGGYTF
TGTGCCAGCAGTGAACAGGATCAGGGTGGCTACACCTTC
>TRBV19|TRBD1|NA|TRBJ2-5|16
CASSAALGQGQETQYF
TGTGCCAGTAGTGCGGCACTCGGACAGGGCCAAGAGACCCAGTACTTC
>TRBV6-6|TRBD2|NA|TRBJ2-5|15
CASTLMTSGVETQYF
TGTGCCAGCACATTAATGACTAGCGGGGTGGAGACCCAGTACTTC
>TRBV5-4|TRBD1|NA|TRBJ2-1|15
CASSPGGRGWNEQFF
TGTGCCAGCAGCCCCGGAGGCAGGGGGTGGAATGAGCAGTTCTTC
>TRBV15|TRBD1|NA|TRBJ2-1|16
CATSTAGTGIYNEQFF
TGTGCCACCAGCACTGCCGGGACAGGGATTTACAATGAGCAGTTCTTC
>TRBV30|TRBD1|few|TRBJ1-1|12
CAGTGGQTEAFF
TGTGCCGGGACAGGGGGCCAGACTGAAGCTTTCTTT
>TRBV12-5|TRBD1|NA|TRBJ2-7|15
CASGPGQGNSYEQYF
TGTGCTAGTGGTCCGGGACAGGGCAACTCCTACGAGCAGTACTTC
>TRBV4-1|NA|NA|TRBJ2-1|13
CASSQLRVNEQFF
TGCGCCAGCAGCCAACTCAGGGTCAATGAGCAGTTCTTC
>TRBV4-2|TRBD2|NA|TRBJ2-2|16
CASSPPSGGGTGELFF
TGTGCCAGCAGCCCTCCTAGCGGGGGGGGGACCGGGGAGCTGTTTTTT
>TRBV29-1|TRBD1|NA|TRBJ2-1|12
CSVVVGQGYGFF
TGCAGCGTTGTGGTGGGACAGGGTTACGGGTTCTTC
>TRBV29-1|NA|NA|TRBJ1-4|9
CSVETRLFF
TGCAGCGTTGAAACACGTCTGTTTTTT
>TRBV5-4|NA|NA|TRBJ2-2|13
CASSGTLDGELFF
TGTGCCAGCAGCGGGACTCTGGACGGGGAGCTGTTTTTT
>TRBV2|TRBD1|NA|TRBJ2-7|14
CASKEDRSSYEQYF
TGTGCCAGCAAAGAGGACAGGAGCTCCTACGAGCAGTACTTC
>TRBV13|TRBD2|once|TRBJ2-1|15
CASSVGLAGGGEQFF
TGTGCCAGCAGCGTCGGACTAGCGGGGGGCGGTGAGCAGTTCTTC
>TRBV7-9|TRBD1|NA|TRBJ2-5|16
CASSLTGTGYGETQYF
TGTGCCAGCAGCCTTACCGGGACAGGGTACGGGGAGACCCAGTACTTC
>TRBV11-1|NA|many|TRBJ1-1|14
CASSPGGRAPEAFF
TGTGCCAGCAGCCCGGGGGGCAGGGCTCCTGAAGCTTTCTTT
>TRBV5-4|TRBD2|NA|TRBJ2-1|14
CASSLAGGPHEQFF
TGTGCCAGCAGCTTGGCGGGGGGGCCGCATGAGCAGTTCTTC
>TRBV2|NA|NA|TRBJ2-7|14
CASTPRMTSYEQYF
TGTGCCAGCACCCCGAGGATGACCTCCTACGAGCAGTACTTC
>TRBV7-2|NA|once|TRBJ2-5|16
CASKPEGRGGRETQYF
TGTGCCAGCAAACCGGAGGGGCGGGGTGGTCGAGAGACCCAGTACTTC
>TRBV10-1|NA|few|TRBJ2-7|12
CASSPEGREQYF
TGCGCCAGCAGCCCCGAGGGTAGGGAGCAGTACTTC
>TRBV13|NA|NA|TRBJ1-3|13
CASTDSTVNTIYF
TGTGCCAGCACCGATTCTACGGTCAACACCATATATTTT
>TRBV5-1|TRBD1|NA|TRBJ1-6|15
CASSSTDRGDSPLHF
TGCGCCAGCAGCTCAACCGACAGGGGTGATTCACCCCTCCACTTT
>TRBV7-9|TRBD2|NA|TRBJ2-5|17
CASSSPPTSGALSGQYF
TGTGCCAGCAGCTCCCCTCCAACTAGCGGGGCGTTATCCGGGCAGTACTTC
>TRBV5-6|TRBD2|once|TRBJ2-7|15
CASSFLAGASYEQYF
TGTGCCAGCAGCTTCCTAGCGGGGGCCTCCTACGAGCAGTACTTC
>TRBV28|NA|NA|TRBJ1-5|14
CASSFAGGNQPQHF
TGTGCCAGCAGTTTTGCAGGGGGCAATCAGCCCCAGCATTTT
>TRBV4-3|NA|NA|TRBJ1-1|14
CASSQDPRGTEAFF
TGCGCCAGCAGCCAAGATCCTAGGGGCACTGAAGCTTTCTTT
>TRBV28|TRBD1|NA|TRBJ1-5|17
CASSGNTPGTGDQPQHF
TGTGCCAGCAGTGGAAATACCCCCGGGACAGGAGATCAGCCCCAGCATTTT
>TRBV27|TRBD1|NA|TRBJ2-7|17
CASAWDRGRTGFGEQYF
TGTGCCAGCGCGTGGGACAGGGGACGCACGGGATTTGGCGAGCAGTACTTC
>TRBV9|TRBD2|NA|TRBJ2-3|17
CASSPRTSGVRTDTQYF
TGTGCCAGCAGCCCGAGGACTAGCGGGGTTCGCACAGATACGCAGTATTTT
>TRBV5-1|TRBD1|NA|TRBJ1-2|14
CASSEGQANYGYTF
TGCGCCAGCAGCGAGGGACAGGCAAACTATGGCTACACCTTC
>TRBV11-2|NA|NA|TRBJ2-3|18
CASSYLKKGKGGTDTQYF
TGTGCCAGCAGCTACCTCAAAAAGGGGAAGGGTGGCACAGATACGCAGTATTTT
>TRBV5-1|TRBD2|NA|TRBJ2-7|15
CASSPHPGLASEQYF
TGCGCCAGCAGCCCCCACCCAGGACTAGCATCCGAGCAGTACTTC